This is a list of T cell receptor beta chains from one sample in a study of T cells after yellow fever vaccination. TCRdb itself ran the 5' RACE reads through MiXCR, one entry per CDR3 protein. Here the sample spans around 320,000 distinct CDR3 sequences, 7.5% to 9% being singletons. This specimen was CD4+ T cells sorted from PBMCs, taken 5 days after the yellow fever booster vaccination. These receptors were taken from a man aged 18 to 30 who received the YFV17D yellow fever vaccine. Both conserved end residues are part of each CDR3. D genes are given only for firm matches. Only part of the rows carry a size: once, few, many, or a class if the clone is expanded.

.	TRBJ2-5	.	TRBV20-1	CSARAGTHLTFQETQYF	TGCAGTGCTAGAGCGGGGACCCACCTCACCTTCCAAGAGACCCAGTACTTC
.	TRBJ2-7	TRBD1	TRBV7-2	CASSRTGGGGYEQYF	TGTGCCAGCAGCCGGACAGGGGGCGGAGGTTACGAGCAGTACTTC
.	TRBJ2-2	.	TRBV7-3	CASSLWGLATNTGELFF	TGTGCCAGCAGCTTATGGGGGCTAGCGACGAACACCGGGGAGCTGTTTTTT
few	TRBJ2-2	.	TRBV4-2	CASSQDPVRVTGELFF	TGTGCCAGCAGCCAAGACCCTGTTCGGGTCACCGGGGAGCTGTTTTTT
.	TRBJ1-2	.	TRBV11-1	CASSFSPSLYGYTF	TGTGCCAGCAGCTTCTCTCCTTCGCTCTATGGCTACACCTTC
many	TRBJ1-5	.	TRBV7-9	CASSPRRGQPQHF	TGTGCCAGCAGCCCCCGGCGGGGGCAGCCCCAGCATTTT
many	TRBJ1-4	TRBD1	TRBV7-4	CASSFPIDRDEKLFF	TGTGCCAGCAGCTTCCCGATCGACAGGGATGAAAAACTGTTTTTT
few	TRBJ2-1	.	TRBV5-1	CASNELSSYNEQFF	TGCGCCAGCAATGAGCTTAGCTCCTACAATGAGCAGTTCTTC
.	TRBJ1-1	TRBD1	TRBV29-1	CSVRQGFYDTEAFF	TGCAGCGTACGACAGGGGTTTTACGACACTGAAGCTTTCTTT
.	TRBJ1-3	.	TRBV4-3	CASSQEKNSGNTIYF	TGCGCCAGCAGCCAAGAGAAGAACTCTGGAAACACCATATATTTT
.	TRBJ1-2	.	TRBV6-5	CASSPAPGGYYGYTF	TGTGCCAGCAGTCCCGCCCCGGGGGGCTACTATGGCTACACCTTC
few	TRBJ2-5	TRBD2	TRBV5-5	CASSAGTSIETQYF	TGTGCCAGCAGCGCCGGGACTAGCATCGAGACCCAGTACTTC
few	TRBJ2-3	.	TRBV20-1	CSATRLRPSTDTQYF	TGCAGTGCTACAAGACTACGTCCGAGCACAGATACGCAGTATTTT
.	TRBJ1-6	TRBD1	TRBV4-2	CASSPQVGTGVGTYNSPLHF	TGTGCCAGCAGCCCCCAAGTGGGGACAGGGGTTGGAACCTATAATTCACCCCTCCACTTT
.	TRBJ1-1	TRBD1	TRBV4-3	CASSHRGGEAFF	TGCGCCAGCAGCCACAGGGGGGGTGAAGCTTTCTTT
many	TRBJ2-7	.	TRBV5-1	CASSLVETGTDEQYF	TGCGCCAGCAGCTTGGTGGAGACAGGTACCGACGAGCAGTACTTC
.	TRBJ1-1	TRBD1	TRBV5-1	CASSLGIQGLNTEAFF	TGCGCCAGCAGCTTGGGAATACAGGGGCTGAACACTGAAGCTTTCTTT
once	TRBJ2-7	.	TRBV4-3	CASSQDYRDAHEQYF	TGCGCCAGCAGCCAAGATTACCGGGATGCCCACGAGCAGTACTTC
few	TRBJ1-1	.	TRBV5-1	CASSSGAGNTEAFF	TGCGCCAGCAGCTCCGGGGCGGGAAACACTGAAGCTTTCTTT
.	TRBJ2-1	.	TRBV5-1	CASSRVQGPNEQFF	TGCGCCAGCAGCCGAGTACAGGGTCCGAATGAGCAGTTCTTC
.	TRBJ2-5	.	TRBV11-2	CASSFQGGQETQYF	TGTGCCAGCAGCTTCCAGGGCGGGCAAGAGACCCAGTACTTC
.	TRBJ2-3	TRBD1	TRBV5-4	CASSLGGQGAHTQYF	TGTGCCAGCAGCTTGGGGGGACAGGGGGCGCATACGCAGTATTTT
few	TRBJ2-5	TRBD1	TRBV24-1	CATSDYGQGAQETQYF	TGTGCCACCAGTGATTACGGACAGGGGGCCCAAGAGACCCAGTACTTC
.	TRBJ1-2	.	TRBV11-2	CASSLDGPYYGYTF	TGTGCCAGCAGCTTAGACGGGCCCTACTATGGCTACACCTTC
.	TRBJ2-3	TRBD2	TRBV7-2	CASRLQPHGGADSQYF	TGTGCCAGCAGACTACAACCACACGGGGGGGCAGATTCGCAGTATTTT
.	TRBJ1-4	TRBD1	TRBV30	CAWRGTGSNRLEKLFF	TGTGCCTGGAGGGGGACAGGGAGCAACCGCCTCGAAAAACTGTTTTTT
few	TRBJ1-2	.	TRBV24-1	CATSPGRDYGYTF	TGTGCCACCAGCCCGGGACGAGACTATGGCTACACCTTC
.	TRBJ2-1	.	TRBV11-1	CASSWSYNEQFF	TGTGCCAGCAGCTGGTCATACAATGAGCAGTTCTTC
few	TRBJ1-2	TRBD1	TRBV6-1	CASTLGGTGGGYTF	TGTGCCAGCACCTTGGGGGGGACAGGGGGTGGCTACACCTTC
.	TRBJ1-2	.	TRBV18	CASSPPGSDGYTF	TGTGCCAGCTCACCTCCAGGATCGGATGGCTACACCTTC
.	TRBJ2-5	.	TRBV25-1	CASSESDQETQYF	TGTGCCAGCAGTGAATCGGACCAAGAGACCCAGTACTTC